Shown below are 13 T cell receptor beta chains from a single sample sequenced in a study of beta chain features in type 1 diabetes. All of the isolated RNA was reverse transcribed, so expressed TCRB transcripts were sequenced. Assay: immunoSEQ multiplex PCR; the TCRdb copy retains only in-frame clones and omits some. Counted here are 300,000 to 450,000 clones, around 20% occurring once; the ten biggest clones make up approximately 0.041%. What was sequenced was naive CD4+ T cells from blood. Receptors originate from a woman aged 18-29 years in good health.

This clone was seen a few times. The chain links TRBV11-2 to TRBJ2-7, with 7 nucleotides matching TRBD1. Germline V gene data show CDR1 as SGHAT and CDR2 as FQNNGV. The J segment lost 2 bases and the V segment lost 5 bases, leaving 6 bases of the junction unmatched. CDR3 length equals 14 residues. As DNA, the CDR3 is TGTGCCAGCAGCCCCTCCGGGACAGCCTACGAGCAGTACTTC. It encodes CASSPSGTAYEQYF.

DNA for the CDR3: TGTGCCAGCAGCTTAGAGGGAGTCCCGGTTGAGCAGTTCTTC. As protein: CASSLEGVPVEQFF. The chain couples TRBV7-2 to TRBJ2-1; TRBD2 is a possible D gene (5 bases). This CDR3 is 14 amino acids long. Trimming stripped 1 base from V and 9 bases from J, with 13 bases between. CDR1 and CDR2 (germline): SGHTA, FQGNSA.

This clone was seen a few times. The chain uses TRBV16 and TRBJ1-6; 9 nucleotides align to TRBD1. Germline CDR1 KGHSY, CDR2 FQNENV. After removal of 0 bases from V and 9 bases from J, the junction contained 6 bases not matched to a gene. There are 16 residues in the CDR3. The CDR3: CASSQSWDRASSPLHF. The CDR3 nucleotides read TGTGCCAGCAGCCAATCGTGGGACAGGGCAAGTTCACCCCTCCACTTT.

This clone was detected once. The gene calls are TRBV5-1 and TRBJ2-3; D may be TRBD2 (5 bases). The CDR3 covers 16 residues. Trimming stripped 4 bases from V and 0 bases from J, with 15 bases between. Germline V CDR1 and CDR2: SGHRS, YFSETQ. As DNA, the CDR3 is TGCGCCAGCAGCCCCGGAGGTAGGGCTAGCACAGATACGCAGTATTTT. It codes for CASSPGGRASTDTQYF.

The chain combines TRBV11-2 with TRBJ2-1, with TRBD2 matching 12 bases. Unmatched junction bases numbered 6, after V lost 5 bases and J lost 7 bases. CDR3 size: 15 residues. Germline lookup yields CDR1 SGHAT and CDR2 FQNNGV. DNA for the CDR3: TGTGCCAGCAGCCCTCTAGCGGGGGGGTTTAATGAGCAGTTCTTC. The encoded protein is CASSPLAGGFNEQFF.

This clone was seen only a few times. This chain uses TRBV7-9 with TRBJ1-1, with D possibly TRBD1 on 5 matching bases. The CDR3 extends over 13 amino acids. The germline CDR1 and CDR2 sequences are SEHNR and FQNEAQ (reference sequence). The ends were cut back, 4 bases at V and 11 bases at J, with 17 bases in the middle. The CDR3 DNA is TGTGCCAGCAGCTCCGAGGTAGGGGCAGAGGCTTTCTTT. This encodes CASSSEVGAEAFF.

The V and J genes are TRBV7-9 and TRBJ2-2, with D possibly matching TRBD2 (5 bases). Germline values: CDR1 SEHNR, CDR2 FQNEAQ (reference sequence). V dropped 5 bases and J dropped 4 bases, with 14 bases sitting between them. The CDR3 totals 15 residues. CDR3 amino acids: CASSPPRGFTGELFF. The CDR3 DNA is TGTGCCAGCAGCCCCCCGCGAGGGTTCACCGGGGAGCTGTTTTTT.

CDR3 region: CASSLGDSPWGGYTF. CDR3 in DNA: TGCGCCAGCAGCTTGGGGGACTCCCCTTGGGGTGGCTACACCTTC. J is TRBJ1-2 and V is TRBV5-1, with D perhaps matching TRBD1 (5 bases). Trimming took off 0 bases at V and 7 bases at J, with 16 bases between the two ends. Germline CDR1 SGHRS, CDR2 YFSETQ. The CDR3 is 15 residues long.

This rearrangement joins TRBV2 to TRBJ1-4, with 7 positions matching TRBD1. V trimming: 6 bases; J trimming: 8 bases; junction bases outside the gene matches: 6. Germline values: CDR1 SNHLY, CDR2 FYNNEI. The CDR3 covers 13 residues. The CDR3 DNA follows: TGTGCCAGCAGGTGGCAGGGGGAGGAAAAACTGTTTTTT. It yields the protein CASRWQGEEKLFF.

The chain has TRBV18 and TRBJ2-1, with 13 nucleotides matching TRBD2. Germline assignment: CDR1 KGHSH and CDR2 LQKENI. Trimming at V came to 3 bases and at J to 8 bases, leaving 10 bases not matched to a gene. This CDR3 comprises 17 residues. The CDR3 DNA reads as TGTGCCAGCTCACCCCAAGAGACTAGCGGGGGGCCCGATGAGCAGTTCTTC. Its protein product is CASSPQETSGGPDEQFF.

About this clone: This sample includes further DNA sequences coding for the same CDR3. The J gene is TRBJ2-3, the V gene TRBV5-1, with 9 bases aligning to TRBD1. There are 15 residues in the CDR3. The trim removed 0 bases at V and 3 bases at J, leaving 2 bases unmatched. Germline V gives CDR1 SGHRS, CDR2 YFSETQ. The CDR3 reads CASSLGDRVTDTQYF. The DNA of the CDR3 is TGCGCCAGCAGCTTGGGGGACAGGGTAACAGATACGCAGTATTTT.

This chain links TRBV30 with TRBJ1-2, with 10 bases fitting TRBD1. J gave up 7 bases and V 5 bases, and 10 bases lay outside the gene matches. The CDR3 length is 14 residues. The germline gives CDR1 GTSNPN, CDR2 SVGIG (reference sequence). The CDR3 loop reads CAWVYGTGVSGYTF. The CDR3 bases are TGTGCCTGGGTCTATGGGACAGGGGTTTCTGGCTACACCTTC.

This rearrangement joins TRBV5-4 to TRBJ1-2; D is possibly TRBD1 (6 bases). This CDR3 comprises 13 residues. Trimming cost V 4 bases and J 6 bases, with 13 bases left between them. CDR1 and CDR2 from the germline V gene are SGHNT and YYREEE (reference sequence). The CDR3 is CASSPRDTDGYTF. The DNA of the CDR3 is TGTGCCAGCAGCCCCAGGGACACAGATGGCTACACCTTC.